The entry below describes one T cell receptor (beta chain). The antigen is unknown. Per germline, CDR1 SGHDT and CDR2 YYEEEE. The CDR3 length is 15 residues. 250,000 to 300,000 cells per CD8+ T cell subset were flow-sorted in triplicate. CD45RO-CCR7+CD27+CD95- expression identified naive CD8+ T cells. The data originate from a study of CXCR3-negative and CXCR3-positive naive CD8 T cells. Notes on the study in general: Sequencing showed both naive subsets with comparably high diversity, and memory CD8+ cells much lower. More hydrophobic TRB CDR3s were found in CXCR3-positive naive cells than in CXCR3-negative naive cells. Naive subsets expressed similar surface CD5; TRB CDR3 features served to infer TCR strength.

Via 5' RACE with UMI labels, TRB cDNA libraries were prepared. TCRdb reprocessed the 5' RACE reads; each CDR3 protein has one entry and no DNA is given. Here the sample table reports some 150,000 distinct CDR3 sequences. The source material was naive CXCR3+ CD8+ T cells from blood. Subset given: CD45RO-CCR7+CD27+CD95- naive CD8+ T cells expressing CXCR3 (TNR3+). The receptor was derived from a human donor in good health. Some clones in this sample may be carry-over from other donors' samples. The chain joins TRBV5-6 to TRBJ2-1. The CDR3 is CASSWDRGFYNEQFF.